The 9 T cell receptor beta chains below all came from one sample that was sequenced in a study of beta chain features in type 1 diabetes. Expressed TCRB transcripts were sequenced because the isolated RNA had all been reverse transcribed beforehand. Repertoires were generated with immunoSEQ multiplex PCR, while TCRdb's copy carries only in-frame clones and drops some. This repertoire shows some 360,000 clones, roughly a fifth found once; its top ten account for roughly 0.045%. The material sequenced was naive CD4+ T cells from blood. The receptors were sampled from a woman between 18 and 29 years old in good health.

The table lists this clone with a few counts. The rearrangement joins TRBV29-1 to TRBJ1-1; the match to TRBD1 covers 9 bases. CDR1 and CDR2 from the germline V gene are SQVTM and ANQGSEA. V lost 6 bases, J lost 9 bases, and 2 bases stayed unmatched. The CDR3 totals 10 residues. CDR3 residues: CSVGQGKAFF. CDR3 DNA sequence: TGCAGCGTCGGACAGGGGAAAGCTTTCTTT.

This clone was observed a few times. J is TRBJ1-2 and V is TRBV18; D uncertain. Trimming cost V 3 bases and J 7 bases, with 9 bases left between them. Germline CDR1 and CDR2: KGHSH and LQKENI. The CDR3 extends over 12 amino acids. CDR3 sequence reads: CASSPDGLGYTF. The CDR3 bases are TGTGCCAGCTCACCGGATGGGCTTGGCTACACCTTC. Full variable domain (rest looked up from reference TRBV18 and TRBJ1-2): NAGVMQNPRHLVRRRGQEARLRCSPMKGHSHVYWYRQLPEEGLKFMVYLQKENIIDESGMPKERFSAEFPKEGPSILRIQQVVRGDSAAYFCASSPDGLGYTFGSGTRLTVV.

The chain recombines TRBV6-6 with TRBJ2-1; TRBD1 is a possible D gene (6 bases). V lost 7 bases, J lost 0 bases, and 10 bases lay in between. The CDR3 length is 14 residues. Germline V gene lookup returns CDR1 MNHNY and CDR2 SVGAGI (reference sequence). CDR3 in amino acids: CASTDRSSYNEQFF. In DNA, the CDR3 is TGTGCCAGCACGGACAGAAGCTCCTACAATGAGCAGTTCTTC.

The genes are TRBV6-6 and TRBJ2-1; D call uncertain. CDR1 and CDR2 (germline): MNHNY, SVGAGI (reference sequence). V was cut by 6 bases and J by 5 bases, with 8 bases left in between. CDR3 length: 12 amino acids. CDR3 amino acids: CASSTRDNEQFF. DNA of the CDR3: TGTGCCAGCAGCACCCGGGACAATGAGCAGTTCTTC.

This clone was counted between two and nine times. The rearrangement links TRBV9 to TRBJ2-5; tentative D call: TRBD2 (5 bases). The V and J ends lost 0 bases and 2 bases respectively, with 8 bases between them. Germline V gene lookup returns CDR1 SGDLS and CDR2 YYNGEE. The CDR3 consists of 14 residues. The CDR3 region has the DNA TGTGCCAGCAGCGTAGCCGGACTTCAAGAGACCCAGTACTTC. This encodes CASSVAGLQETQYF.

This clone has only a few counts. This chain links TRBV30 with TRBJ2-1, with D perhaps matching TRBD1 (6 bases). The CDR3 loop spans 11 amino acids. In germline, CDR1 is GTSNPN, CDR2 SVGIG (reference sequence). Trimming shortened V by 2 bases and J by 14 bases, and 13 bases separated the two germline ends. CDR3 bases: TGTGCCTGGAGTCTTACAGGGAGAGAGTTCTTC. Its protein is CAWSLTGREFF.

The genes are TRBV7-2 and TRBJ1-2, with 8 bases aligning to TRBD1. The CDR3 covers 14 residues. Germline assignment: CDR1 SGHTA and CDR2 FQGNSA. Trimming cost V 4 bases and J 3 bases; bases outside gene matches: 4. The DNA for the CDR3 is TGTGCCAGCAGCTCTGACAGGGGTGACTATGGCTACACCTTC. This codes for CASSSDRGDYGYTF.

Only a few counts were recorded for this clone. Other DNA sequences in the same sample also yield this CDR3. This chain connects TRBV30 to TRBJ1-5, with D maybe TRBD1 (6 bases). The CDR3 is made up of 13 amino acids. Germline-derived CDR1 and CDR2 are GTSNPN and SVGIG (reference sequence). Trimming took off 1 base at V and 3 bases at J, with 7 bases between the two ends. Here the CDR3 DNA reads TGTGCCTGGAGTGGGACAGTCAATCAGCCCCAGCATTTT. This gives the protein CAWSGTVNQPQHF. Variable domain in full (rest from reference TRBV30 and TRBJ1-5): SQTIHQWPATLVQPVGSPLSLECTVEGTSNPNLYWYRQAAGRGLQLLFYSVGIGQISSEVPQNLSASRPQDRQFILSSKKLLLSDSGFYLCAWSGTVNQPQHFGDGTRLSIL.

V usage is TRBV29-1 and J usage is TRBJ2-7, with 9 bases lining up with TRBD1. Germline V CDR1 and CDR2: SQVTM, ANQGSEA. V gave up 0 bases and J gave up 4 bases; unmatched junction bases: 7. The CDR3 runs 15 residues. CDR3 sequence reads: CSVEDRGTGRYEQYF. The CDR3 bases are TGCAGCGTTGAAGATCGTGGGACAGGGAGATACGAGCAGTACTTC.